Below, 14 T cell receptor beta chains from the same sample are listed, as sequenced in a study of monozygotic twins with inflammatory bowel disease. Reanalyzing the 5' RACE reads, TCRdb keeps one entry per CDR3 protein, without DNA. This sample's table reports around 99,000 distinct CDR3 sequences. Material for sequencing was blood. The receptors were sampled from a human donor with ulcerative colitis or Crohn's disease, or a healthy co-twin of an affected twin (not recorded which).

The chain carries TRBV5-1 and TRBJ2-1. This CDR3 has 15 amino acids. The germline gives CDR1 SGHRS, CDR2 YFSETQ. The chain's CDR3 is CASRNLASSYNEQFF.

This chain links TRBV6-5 with TRBJ2-1. Germline CDR1 is MNHEY and CDR2 is SVGAGI. The CDR3 consists of 16 residues. This chain's CDR3 is CASSYRLAGSYNEQFF.

This sequence joins TRBV4-3 and TRBJ2-6; TCRdb's D gene call, TRBD2, goes unchecked for lack of DNA. Germline assignment: CDR1 LGHNA and CDR2 YSLEER. This CDR3 is 19 amino acids long. The CDR3 protein is CASSQLAGAATLGANVLTF.

The rearrangement uses TRBV10-2 and TRBJ2-5. Germline V gives CDR1 WSHSY, CDR2 SAAADI. CDR3 size: 14 residues. CDR3 sequence: CASSESHPGETQYF.

This chain connects TRBV25-1 to TRBJ2-1; TCRdb reports TRBD2, a call that lacks DNA to check it against. Looked up from germline, CDR1 is MGHDK and CDR2 is SYGVNS. The CDR3 sequence is 18 residues long. The CDR3 sequence: CASSVGLAGGLVDNEQFF.

The chain combines TRBV6-1 with TRBJ1-1; TCRdb lists TRBD1, though no DNA is available to test this call. The CDR3 totals 14 residues. Germline V lookup: CDR1 MNHNS, CDR2 SASEGT. CDR3 region: CASSEMTGRTEAFF.

The chain employs TRBV5-5 and TRBJ2-7; TCRdb calls TRBD2, which cannot be checked without DNA. CDR1 and CDR2 (germline): SGHKS, YYEKEE (reference sequence). CDR3 length equals 15 residues. CDR3 amino acids: CASSPASGRSYEQYF.

V and J are TRBV20-1 and TRBJ2-5; TCRdb proposes TRBD1, but this gene call is untestable without DNA. CDR1 and CDR2 (germline): DFQATT, SNEGSKA (reference sequence). CDR3 size: 15 residues. The CDR3 sequence is CSARGLVGGTETQYF.

The rearrangement uses TRBV28 and TRBJ2-7; TCRdb's assignment of TRBD1 cannot be checked, as there is no DNA. There are 12 residues in the CDR3. Germline lookup yields CDR1 MDHEN and CDR2 SYDVKM. The CDR3: CASSLVRGEQYF. Full variable domain (remainder filled in from reference TRBV28 and TRBJ2-7): DVKVTQSSRYLVKRTGEKVFLECVQDMDHENMFWYRQDPGLGLRLIYFSYDVKMKEKGDIPEGYSVSREKKERFSLILESASTNQTSMYLCASSLVRGEQYFGPGTRLTVT.

The chain couples TRBV3-1 to TRBJ1-2; with no DNA, the TCRdb D assignment of TRBD1 cannot be verified. The germline CDR1 and CDR2 sequences are LGHDT and YNNKEL (reference sequence). The CDR3 loop spans 15 amino acids. CDR3 protein: CASSRRDPTRLGYTF.

This sequence joins TRBV28 and TRBJ1-2; the TRBD1 assignment by TCRdb is unverifiable without DNA. The CDR3 is 13 residues long. Germline values: CDR1 MDHEN, CDR2 SYDVKM. The CDR3 sequence: CASSYRDSYGYTF.

The J gene is TRBJ2-3, the V gene TRBV19; TCRdb calls TRBD2, which cannot be checked without DNA. CDR3 length: 15 residues. CDR1 is LNHDA, CDR2 SQIVND, per germline (reference sequence). CDR3 protein: CASSIGELGTDTQYF.

This chain links TRBV27 with TRBJ2-7. The germline V gene encodes CDR1 MNHEY and CDR2 SMNVEV (reference sequence). The CDR3 has 13 amino acids. The CDR3 reads CASSLSSDYEQYF.

The chain has TRBV4-2 and TRBJ1-4. This CDR3 spans 17 amino acids. The germline V gene encodes CDR1 LGHNA and CDR2 YNFKEQ. This chain's CDR3 is CASSQVGVGQANEKLFF.